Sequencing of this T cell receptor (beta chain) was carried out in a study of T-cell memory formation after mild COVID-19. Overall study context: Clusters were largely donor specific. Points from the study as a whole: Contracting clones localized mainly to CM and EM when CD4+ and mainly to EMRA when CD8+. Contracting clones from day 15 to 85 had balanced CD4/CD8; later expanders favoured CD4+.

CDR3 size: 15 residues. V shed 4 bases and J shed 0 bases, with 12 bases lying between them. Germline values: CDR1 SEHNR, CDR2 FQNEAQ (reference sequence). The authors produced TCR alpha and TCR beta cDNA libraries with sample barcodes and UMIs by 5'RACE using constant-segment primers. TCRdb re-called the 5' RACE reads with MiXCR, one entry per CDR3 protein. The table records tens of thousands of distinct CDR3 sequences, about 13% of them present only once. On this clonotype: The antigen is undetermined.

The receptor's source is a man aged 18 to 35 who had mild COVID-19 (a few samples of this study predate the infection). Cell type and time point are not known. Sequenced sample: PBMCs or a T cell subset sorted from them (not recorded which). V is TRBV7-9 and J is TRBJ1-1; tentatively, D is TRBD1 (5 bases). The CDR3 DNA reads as TGTGCCAGCAGCTGGGGTTGGGGCATGAACACTGAAGCTTTCTTT. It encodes CASSWGWGMNTEAFF.